This record covers a single TCR beta chain. Profiled with immunoSEQ multiplex PCR; TCRdb holds only in-frame clones, not every one. The table has about 3,600 clones, about 70% seen once; the top ten hold 13% to 15%. The data are from a study of high-grade serous ovarian cancer treatment subgroups. Study-level information: Mean per sample: about 14,000 reads, about 6,900 unique TCR beta rearrangements.

The ends lost 4 bases at V and 5 bases at J; junction bases unmatched: 4. Germline V gene data show CDR1 as SNHLY and CDR2 as FYNNEI. This CDR3 has 13 amino acids. Tumor samples were taken before definitive surgery or chemotherapy. The chain is built from TRBV2 and TRBJ1-2; 7 bases match TRBD1. The clonotype comes from a human donor with high-grade serous ovarian cancer. Material for sequencing was tumor tissue. DNA of the CDR3: TGTGCCAGCAGTGGGGCAGGGGGGTATGGCTACACCTTC. Translated, it gives CASSGAGGYGYTF.